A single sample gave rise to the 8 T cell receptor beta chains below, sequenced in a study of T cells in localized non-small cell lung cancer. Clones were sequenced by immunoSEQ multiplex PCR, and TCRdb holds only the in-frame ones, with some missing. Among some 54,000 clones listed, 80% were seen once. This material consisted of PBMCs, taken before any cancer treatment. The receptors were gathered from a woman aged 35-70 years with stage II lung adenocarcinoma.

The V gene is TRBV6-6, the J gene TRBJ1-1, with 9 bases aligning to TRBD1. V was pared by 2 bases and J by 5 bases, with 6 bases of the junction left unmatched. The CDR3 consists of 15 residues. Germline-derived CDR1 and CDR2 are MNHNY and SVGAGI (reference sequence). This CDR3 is CASSYTGTGPTEAFF. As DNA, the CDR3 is TGTGCCAGCAGTTACACCGGGACAGGGCCAACTGAAGCTTTCTTT.

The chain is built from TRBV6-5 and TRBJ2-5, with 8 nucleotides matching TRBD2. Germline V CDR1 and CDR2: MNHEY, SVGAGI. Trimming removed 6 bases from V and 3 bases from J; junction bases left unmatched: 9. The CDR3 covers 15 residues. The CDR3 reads CASRLAGGIEETQYF. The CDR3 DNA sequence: TGTGCCAGCAGGCTTGCGGGGGGCATCGAAGAGACCCAGTACTTC.

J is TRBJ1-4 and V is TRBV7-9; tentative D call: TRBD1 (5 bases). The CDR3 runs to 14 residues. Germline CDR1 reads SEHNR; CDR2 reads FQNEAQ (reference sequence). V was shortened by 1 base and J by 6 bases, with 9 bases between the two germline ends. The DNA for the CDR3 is TGTGCCAGCAGCTTAGTGGACAACCATGAAAAACTGTTTTTT. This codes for CASSLVDNHEKLFF. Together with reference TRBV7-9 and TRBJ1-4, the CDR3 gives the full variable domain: DTGVSQNPRHKITKRGQNVTFRCDPISEHNRLYWYRQTLGQGPEFLTYFQNEAQLEKSRLLSDRFSAERPKGSFSTLEIQRTEQGDSAMYLCASSLVDNHEKLFFGSGTQLSVL.

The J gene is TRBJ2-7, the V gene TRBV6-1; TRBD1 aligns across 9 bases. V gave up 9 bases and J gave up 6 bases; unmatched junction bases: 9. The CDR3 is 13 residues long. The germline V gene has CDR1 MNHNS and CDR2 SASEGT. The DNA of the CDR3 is TGTGCCAGTACCGGGACAGGGTCGTTCGAGCAGTACTTC. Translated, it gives CASTGTGSFEQYF.

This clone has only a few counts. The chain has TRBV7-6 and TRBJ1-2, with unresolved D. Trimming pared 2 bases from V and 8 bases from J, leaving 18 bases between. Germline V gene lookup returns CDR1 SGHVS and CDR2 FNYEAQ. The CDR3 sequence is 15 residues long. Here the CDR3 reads CASSLMGSPGEGYTF. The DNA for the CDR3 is TGTGCCAGCAGCTTAATGGGTTCCCCCGGGGAGGGCTACACCTTC.

The CDR3 region is CASSSQTGNYGYTF. The CDR3 region has the DNA TGTGCCAGCAGCTCACAGACAGGGAATTATGGCTACACCTTC. V gene TRBV7-9 combines with J gene TRBJ1-2, with 7 bases matching TRBD1. This CDR3 spans 14 amino acids. Germline CDR1 and CDR2: SEHNR and FQNEAQ (reference sequence). V lost 4 bases to trimming and J lost 5 bases; unmatched junction nucleotides: 7.

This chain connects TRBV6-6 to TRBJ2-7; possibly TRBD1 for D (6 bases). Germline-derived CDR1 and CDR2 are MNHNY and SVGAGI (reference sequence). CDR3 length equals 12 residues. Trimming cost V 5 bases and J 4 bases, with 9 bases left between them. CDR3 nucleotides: TGTGCCAGCAGTATTCAGGGGTACGAGCAGTACTTC. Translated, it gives CASSIQGYEQYF.

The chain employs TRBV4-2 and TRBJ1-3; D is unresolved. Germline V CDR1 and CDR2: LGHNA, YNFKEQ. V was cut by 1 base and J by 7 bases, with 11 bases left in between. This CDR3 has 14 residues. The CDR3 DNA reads TGTGCCAGCAGCCAAGCGCGAGAAAGGAACACCATATATTTT. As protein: CASSQARERNTIYF.